This TCR beta chain derives from a study of identical twins. Findings and caveats of the study: Insertion counts were lower in abundant cord blood beta clonotypes, a trend that memory repertoires did not show.

TCRdb passed the 5' RACE reads through MiXCR, listing each CDR3 protein once. Here the sample spans 450,000 or so distinct CDR3 sequences, approximately 24% being singletons. Turning to this clonotype: Its antigen is currently unknown.

V was shortened by 5 bases and J by 3 bases, with 13 bases between the two germline ends. Germline values: CDR1 SGHTA, CDR2 FQGTGA. The CDR3 runs to 14 residues. The same specimen was also included in a second study, on T cells expressing NK-cell markers. That source notes: The authors restricted sorting to alpha-beta TCR T cells with an anti-gamma-delta TCR antibody in several experiments. Where several donors were concerned, these clonotypes also led the CD3+CD56-NKG2C+ fraction. Expanded NKG2C+ T cell clones had unclear HCMV specificity.

What was sequenced was CD4+ T cells sorted from blood. The gene calls are TRBV7-3 and TRBJ1-1; D call uncertain. The receptor was isolated from a woman aged 18-35 years in good health. DNA for the CDR3: TGTGCCAGCAGCCCCCGAGCGGTCGACACTGAAGCTTTCTTT. Protein: CASSPRAVDTEAFF.